These 20 T cell receptor beta chains share one sample of origin, sequenced in a study of OX40 agonist ivuxolimab in advanced cancers. The assay was immunoSEQ multiplex PCR, and TCRdb's table has in-frame clones only and misses some. The table records 95,000 to 120,000 clones, around 90% of them present only once. Sample: CD4+ or CD8+ T cells sorted from blood, taken in a trial of the OX40 agonist ivuxolimab. The receptors come from an adult with an advanced solid tumor such as melanoma, head and neck, liver or kidney cancer.

The gene calls are TRBV19 and TRBJ2-3, with 9 bases fitting TRBD1. This CDR3 has 16 residues. Germline V gene sequence: CDR1 LNHDA, CDR2 SQIVND (reference sequence). Losses at the gene ends were 3 bases for V and 4 bases for J; bases not matched to a gene: 8. The CDR3 region has the DNA TGTGCCAGTAGTATCGGGACAGGGACTGTGGCAGATACGCAGTATTTT. Encoded protein: CASSIGTGTVADTQYF.

The chain joins TRBV9 to TRBJ1-1; the match to TRBD1 covers 7 bases. The CDR3 length is 15 residues. Looked up from germline, CDR1 is SGDLS and CDR2 is YYNGEE. J gave up 0 bases and V 4 bases, and 6 bases lay outside the gene matches. As DNA, the CDR3 is TGTGCCAGCAGCCCGCAGGGACAGATGAACACTGAAGCTTTCTTT. The encoded protein is CASSPQGQMNTEAFF.

This clone was seen only once. The V gene is TRBV5-6, the J gene TRBJ2-1, with 10 bases fitting TRBD1. This CDR3 region has 15 residues. With V trimmed by 5 bases and J by 3 bases, 5 bases remained unmatched. Germline loops: CDR1 SGHDT, CDR2 YYEEEE. CDR3 region: CASSYGTGVYNEQFF. Here the CDR3 DNA reads TGTGCCAGCAGTTACGGGACAGGGGTCTACAATGAGCAGTTCTTC.

The V gene is TRBV2, the J gene TRBJ2-7; TRBD2 might be the D (7 bases). V was pared by 6 bases and J by 7 bases, with 19 bases between. The CDR3 totals 14 residues. The germline CDR1 and CDR2 sequences are SNHLY and FYNNEI. CDR3 loop: CASSYGGQVWEQYF. The CDR3 nucleotides are TGTGCCAGCAGCTACGGGGGGCAGGTCTGGGAGCAGTACTTC.

This rearrangement joins TRBV11-1 to TRBJ1-6; D is unresolved. V lost 0 bases, J lost 8 bases, and 5 bases lay in between. This CDR3 contains 13 residues. CDR1 SGHAT and CDR2 FQDESV come from the germline V gene (reference sequence). CDR3 region: CASSLALDSPLHF. Written as DNA, the CDR3 is TGTGCCAGCAGCTTAGCGCTTGATTCACCCCTCCACTTT.

This chain uses TRBV6-6 with TRBJ2-2; 12 bases agree with TRBD1. The CDR3 totals 15 residues. Germline CDR1 reads MNHNY; CDR2 reads SVGAGI (reference sequence). The V gene end was trimmed by 6 bases and the J gene end by 6 bases; junction bases not matched to a gene: 5. This chain's CDR3 is CASRGTGGAPGELFF. The CDR3 DNA follows: TGTGCCAGCAGAGGGACAGGGGGCGCTCCCGGGGAGCTGTTTTTT.

The gene calls are TRBV10-3 and TRBJ2-3, with 7 bases that match TRBD2. Trimming took 5 bases from V and 2 from J; bases not matched to a gene: 7. This CDR3 has 15 amino acids. CDR1 is ENHRY and CDR2 is SYGVKD in the germline V gene. The CDR3 DNA sequence: TGTGCCATCAGTACGGGGCGGGAGCCCACAGATACGCAGTATTTT. This codes for CAISTGREPTDTQYF.

The V and J genes are TRBV6-1 and TRBJ2-1, with D unresolved. Trimming removed 3 bases from V and 7 bases from J, with 10 bases in between. This CDR3 is 13 amino acids long. Germline assignment: CDR1 MNHNS and CDR2 SASEGT. This CDR3 is CASSDLNRNEQFF. In DNA form, the CDR3 reads TGTGCCAGCAGTGACCTAAATAGGAATGAGCAGTTCTTC.

The chain recombines TRBV11-3 with TRBJ2-2; weak D call: TRBD1 (5 bases). CDR3 length: 16 residues. V lost 1 base and J 3 bases, leaving 12 bases between the germline ends. CDR1 is SGHNT and CDR2 is YENEEA in the germline V gene. Written as DNA, the CDR3 is TGTGCCAGCAGCTTAGTTGCAGGGTCGTACACCGGGGAGCTGTTTTTT. It translates to CASSLVAGSYTGELFF.

The CDR3 bases are TGTGCCAGCAATAAGGGGGAGACCCAGTACTTC. Protein product: CASNKGETQYF. The gene calls are TRBV6-6 and TRBJ2-5; tentatively, D is TRBD1 (5 bases). Germline V CDR1 and CDR2: MNHNY, SVGAGI (reference sequence). CDR3 size: 11 residues. The V and J ends lost 7 bases and 5 bases respectively, with 8 bases between them.

The J gene is TRBJ2-7, the V gene TRBV7-3, with D hard to call. Trimming removed 5 bases from V and 4 bases from J, with 24 bases in between. CDR3 length: 17 amino acids. Germline loops: CDR1 SGHTA, CDR2 FQGTGA. The CDR3 spells CASSPPRRPGSGYEQYF. The CDR3 bases are TGTGCCAGCAGCCCCCCCCGGCGGCCTGGGTCAGGTTACGAGCAGTACTTC.

This clone was picked up one time. Here the CDR3 reads CASSSESGGRTDTQYF. Written as DNA, the CDR3 is TGTGCCAGCAGTTCTGAAAGCGGGGGGCGCACAGATACGCAGTATTTT. The V call is TRBV7-6, the J call TRBJ2-3; 9 bases are a match to TRBD2. This CDR3 region has 16 residues. J gave up 1 base and V 6 bases, and 8 bases lay outside the gene matches. Germline-derived CDR1 and CDR2 are SGHVS and FNYEAQ. The complete variable domain, with remaining parts taken from reference TRBV7-6 and TRBJ2-3, reads GAGVSQSPRYKVTKRGQDVALRCDPISGHVSLYWYRQALGQGPEFLTYFNYEAQQDKSGLPNDRFSAERPEGSISTLTIQRTEQRDSAMYRCASSSESGGRTDTQYFGPGTRLTVL.

This chain links TRBV12-1 with TRBJ1-6; the table names TRBD1, a call not compared with the DNA. TRBV12-1 is deemed a pseudogene. This CDR3 is 18 amino acids long. The CDR3 bases are TGTGCCAGCACTAGGGTCGCAGGGAACCTCTCCTATAATTCACCCCTCCACTTT. Its translation: CASTRVAGNLSYNSPLHF.

The chain recombines TRBV2 with TRBJ1-1, with TRBD1 matching 7 bases. Germline CDR1 is SNHLY and CDR2 is FYNNEI. The CDR3 runs 15 residues. The J segment lost 4 bases and the V segment lost 6 bases, leaving 11 bases of the junction unmatched. The CDR3 DNA follows: TGTGCCAGCAGGGAGGAGGGGGCTTGGGGCACTGAAGCTTTCTTT. This sequence encodes CASREEGAWGTEAFF.

The chain uses TRBV11-2 and TRBJ1-2; 7 bases agree with TRBD1. Germline V CDR1 and CDR2: SGHAT, FQNNGV. This CDR3 contains 15 residues. Losses at the gene ends were 6 bases for V and 0 bases for J; bases not matched to a gene: 7. CDR3 residues: CASSFLDRPNYGYTF. The CDR3 nucleotides read TGTGCCAGCAGTTTCCTGGACAGGCCTAACTATGGCTACACCTTC.

V gene TRBV25-1 combines with J gene TRBJ2-1; D is uncertain. From germline, CDR1 is MGHDK and CDR2 SYGVNS. The CDR3 has 13 residues. With 0 bases removed from V and 10 bases from J, the gap between germline ends came to 10 bases. The DNA of the CDR3 is TGTGCCAGCAGTGAATACCTGTCAGGAGAGCAGTTCTTC. This translates into CASSEYLSGEQFF.

The chain uses TRBV30 and TRBJ2-7, with TRBD2 as a possible D gene (5 bases). This CDR3 comprises 16 residues. Germline CDR1 and CDR2: GTSNPN and SVGIG (reference sequence). Trimming cost V 3 bases and J 5 bases, with 23 bases left between them. CDR3 amino acids: CAWSPSRNGIADEQYF. The CDR3 nucleotides are TGTGCCTGGAGCCCATCCCGTAACGGGATAGCCGACGAGCAGTACTTC. Drawing the rest from reference TRBV30 and TRBJ2-7, the complete variable domain is SQTIHQWPATLVQPVGSPLSLECTVEGTSNPNLYWYRQAAGRGLQLLFYSVGIGQISSEVPQNLSASRPQDRQFILSSKKLLLSDSGFYLCAWSPSRNGIADEQYFGPGTRLTVT.

The CDR3 spells CAISVQSGNTIYF. The CDR3 DNA reads TGTGCCATCTCAGTCCAATCTGGAAACACCATATATTTT. The chain combines TRBV10-3 with TRBJ1-3, with D uncertain. The CDR3 covers 13 residues. Germline-derived CDR1 and CDR2 are ENHRY and SYGVKD. The ends were cut back, 8 bases at V and 1 base at J, with 9 bases in the middle.

The rearrangement links TRBV10-3 to TRBJ1-1; D remains unclear. The germline V and J ends were trimmed by 0 bases and 3 bases, with 11 bases remaining between them. Germline CDR1 and CDR2: ENHRY and SYGVKD. The CDR3 covers 15 residues. CDR3 DNA: TGTGCCATCAGTGAGTCGGGCAGCTCGGACACTGAAGCTTTCTTT. Its translation is CAISESGSSDTEAFF.

The chain has TRBV4-1 and TRBJ2-5; possibly TRBD1 or TRBD2 for D (7 bases each). The V end was cut by 0 bases, the J end by 1 base, with 18 bases between. CDR3 length: 18 amino acids. CDR1 and CDR2 (germline): MGHRA, YSYEKL. The CDR3 loop is CASSQDPTGASGQETQYF. The CDR3 DNA follows: TGCGCCAGCAGCCAAGATCCTACAGGGGCTAGCGGCCAAGAGACCCAGTACTTC.